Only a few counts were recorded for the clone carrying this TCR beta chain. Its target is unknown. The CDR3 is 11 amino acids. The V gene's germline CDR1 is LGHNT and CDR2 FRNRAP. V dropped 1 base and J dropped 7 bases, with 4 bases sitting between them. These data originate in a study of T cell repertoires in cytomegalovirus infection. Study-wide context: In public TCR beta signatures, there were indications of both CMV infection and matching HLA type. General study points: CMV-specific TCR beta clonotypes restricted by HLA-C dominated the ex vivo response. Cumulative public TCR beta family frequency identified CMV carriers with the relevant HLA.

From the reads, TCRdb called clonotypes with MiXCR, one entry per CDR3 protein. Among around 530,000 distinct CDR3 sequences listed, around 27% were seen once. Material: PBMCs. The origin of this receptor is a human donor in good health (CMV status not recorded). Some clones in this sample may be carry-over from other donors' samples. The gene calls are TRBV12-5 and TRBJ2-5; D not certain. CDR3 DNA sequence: TGTGCTAGTGGTTTGGACCCGACCCAGTACTTC. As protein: CASGLDPTQYF.